This record concerns one TCR beta chain sequence. Its antigen is currently not known. Base qualities are not recorded, but no much larger clone differs from it by a single base. The germline V gene (reference sequence) yields DFQATT for CDR1 and SNEGSKA for CDR2. The CDR3, cysteine through phenylalanine, is 16 amino acids long. The entry retains the CDR3 DNA only, 48 bases that are in frame from base 1. Relative to germline, V is 3 bases shorter and J is 0 bases shorter, with 16 bases between their ends. This specimen comes from a study of CD8 T cells in Susac syndrome (dated by TCRdb to between 2018 and 2021). Some background on the complete study: Among the sequenced Susac syndrome patients, about six had clinically active disease and roughly eight were in clinical remission. At blood withdrawal, Susac syndrome patients were either therapy-naive, taking corticosteroids (in some cases with IVIg as well), or taking IVIg alone. Whether CD8+ T cell activation and differentiation in Susac syndrome was antigen driven was tested using repertoire sequencing.

RNA was extracted using the RNeasy kit, and roughly 0.45 to 1 microgram was reverse transcribed with random hexamers. The immunoSEQ multiplex PCR assay, which covers 54 Vbeta and 13 Jbeta segments, was used to amplify TCR beta CDR3 regions. PCR amplification bias was corrected by using a synthetic template baseline for primer optimization and computational correction. In the authors' own workflow: Reads were annotated to V, D and J genes according to IMGT and were analyzed with immunoSEQ Analyzer, with only productive sequences retained. Clonality was calculated as one minus the Shannon entropy normalized by log2 of the number of productive unique sequences. For each patient and control, public and private clones were evaluated within the 100 most prevalent clones. Clones were defined as Susac-specific when absent from the healthy and MS cohorts, from fewer than 1,200 published viral clones and from other ImmuneACCESS disease sequences. TCRdb reanalyzed the raw reads on its own, using fastp at Q25 for trimming and MiXCR for clone calling, and kept in-frame beta chains. For every CDR3 protein sequence, its rows merge into one entry that carries the most common genes and DNA. It is TCRdb's table, rather than the study itself, that gives the V and J calls and clone size. For this sample there are approximately 210,000 distinct CDR3 sequences; about 94% appear just once. Of the sample, 0.15% is held by the ten largest clones.

Study-wide findings and limitations: The CD4+ T cell repertoire of patients with Susac syndrome showed no detectable clonal expansion. The number of individuals in the TCR sequencing and HLA analysis was recognized as being relatively small.

Peripheral blood CD8+ and CD4+ T cells from healthy donors, Susac syndrome patients and multiple sclerosis patients were profiled using high-throughput TCR beta sequencing. Recently defined diagnostic criteria for definite or probable disease were met by the Susac syndrome patients. CD8+ TEMRA cells were enriched by FACS, while bulk CD8+ and CD4+ T cells were purified by magnetic negative isolation. Blood was collected in EDTA tubes and processed within 24 hours, with PBMCs isolated through density gradient centrifugation. PBMCs destined for TCR sequencing were cryopreserved in liquid nitrogen and later thawed in a 37 °C water bath. A purity of at least 90% was achieved for sorted or isolated CD4+, CD8+ and CD8+ TEMRA cells.

Recombination connected TRBV20-1 to TRBJ2-3, and TRBD1 may be the D gene, going by 5 matching bases. Sequencing was performed on CD4+ T cells from PBMCs. This receptor was identified in a human donor with Susac syndrome. The CDR3 protein is CSARPGPPPSTDTQYF. The bases are TGCAGTGCTAGGCCAGGGCCACCCCCTAGCACAGATACGCAGTATTTT.